The source of this TCR beta chain is a study of cytotoxic CD8 clonotypes in ibrutinib-treated CLL. Study results and limitations: Clonality climbed at ibrutinib response, then dropped toward baseline at progression.

Trimming pared 2 bases from V and 13 bases from J, leaving 14 bases between. Per the germline V gene, CDR1 is SGHVS and CDR2 is FQNEAQ. The CDR3 consists of 12 residues. Data came from immunoSEQ multiplex PCR; TCRdb stores just in-frame clones and leaves some out. The sample lists 110,000 to 150,000 clones, approximately 90% seen once, with approximately 10% in the top ten. Of note for this clone: Its antigen is as yet unknown.

The source material was PBMCs, sampled after 12 months of ibrutinib treatment. The TCR was taken from a human donor with chronic lymphocytic leukemia. The V and J genes are TRBV7-8 and TRBJ1-2, with D possibly matching TRBD1 (5 bases). CDR3 amino acids: CASSLIMGEGTF. The CDR3 DNA sequence: TGTGCCAGCAGCTTAATTATGGGGGAGGGCACCTTC.